This T cell receptor (beta chain) was profiled in a study of neurological immune-mediated disorders. The study's findings and limits: No expanded-clone CDR3 amino acid sequence recurred across subjects, suggesting private TCR-beta repertoires.

The CDR3 has 15 residues. Trimming left V 0 bases short and J 7 bases short, with 13 bases between. Per germline, CDR1 SGHRS and CDR2 YFSETQ. This clonotype was seen at least ten times. What it binds is unknown. A 10-nucleotide random UMI tagged transcripts in template-switch 5'RACE cDNA synthesis. TCRdb re-called the 5' RACE reads with MiXCR, one entry per CDR3 protein. The profile shows some 22,000 distinct CDR3 sequences, 17% of them singletons. This sequence joins TRBV5-1 and TRBJ2-2; no reliable D call. The TCR was taken from a woman between 18 and 29 years old with multiple sclerosis. Material: CD8+ T cells from blood. Here the CDR3 reads CASSLEWGESGELFF. CDR3 DNA: TGCGCCAGCAGCTTGGAGTGGGGTGAGAGCGGGGAGCTGTTTTTT.